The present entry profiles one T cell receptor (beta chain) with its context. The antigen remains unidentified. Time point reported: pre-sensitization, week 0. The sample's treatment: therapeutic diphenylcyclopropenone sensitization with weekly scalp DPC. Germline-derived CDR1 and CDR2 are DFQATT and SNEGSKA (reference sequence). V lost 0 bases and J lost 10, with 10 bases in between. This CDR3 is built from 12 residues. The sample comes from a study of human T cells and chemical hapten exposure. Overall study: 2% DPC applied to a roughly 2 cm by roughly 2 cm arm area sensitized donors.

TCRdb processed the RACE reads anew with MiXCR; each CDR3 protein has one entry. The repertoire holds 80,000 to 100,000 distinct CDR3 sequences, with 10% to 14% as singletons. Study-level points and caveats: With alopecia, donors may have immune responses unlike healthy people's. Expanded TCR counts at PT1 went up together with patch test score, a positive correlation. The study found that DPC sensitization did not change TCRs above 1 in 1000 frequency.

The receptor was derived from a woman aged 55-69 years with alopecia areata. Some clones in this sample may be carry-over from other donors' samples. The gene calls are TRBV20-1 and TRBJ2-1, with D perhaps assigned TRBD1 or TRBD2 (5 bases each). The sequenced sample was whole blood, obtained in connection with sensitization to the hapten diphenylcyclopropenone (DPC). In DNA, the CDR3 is TGCAGTGCTAGAGAGGGGCGGGTAGAGCAGTTCTTC. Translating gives CSAREGRVEQFF.